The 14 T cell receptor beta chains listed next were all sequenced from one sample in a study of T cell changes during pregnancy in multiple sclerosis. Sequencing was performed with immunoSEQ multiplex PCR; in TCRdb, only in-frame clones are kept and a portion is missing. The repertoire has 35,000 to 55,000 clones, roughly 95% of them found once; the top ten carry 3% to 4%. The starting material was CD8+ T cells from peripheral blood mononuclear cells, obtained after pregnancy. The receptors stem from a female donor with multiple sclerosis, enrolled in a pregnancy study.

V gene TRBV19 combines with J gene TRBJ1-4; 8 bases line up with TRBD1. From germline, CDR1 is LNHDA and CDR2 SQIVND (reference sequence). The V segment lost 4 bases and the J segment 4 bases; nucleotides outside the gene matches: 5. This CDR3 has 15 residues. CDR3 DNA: TGTGCCAGTAGTACTACAGGGGGAGTTAATGAAAAACTGTTTTTT. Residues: CASSTTGGVNEKLFF.

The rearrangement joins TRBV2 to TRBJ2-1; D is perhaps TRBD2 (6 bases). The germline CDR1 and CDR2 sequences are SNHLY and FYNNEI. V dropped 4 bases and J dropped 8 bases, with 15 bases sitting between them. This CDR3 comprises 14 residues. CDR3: CASSAGTPGDEQFF. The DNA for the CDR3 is TGTGCCAGCAGTGCTGGGACTCCGGGCGATGAGCAGTTCTTC.

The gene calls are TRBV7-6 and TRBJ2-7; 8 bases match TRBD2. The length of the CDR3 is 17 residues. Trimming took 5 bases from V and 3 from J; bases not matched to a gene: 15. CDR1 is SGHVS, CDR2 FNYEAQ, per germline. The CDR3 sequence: CASSPSSGGAVFYEQYF. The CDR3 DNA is TGTGCCAGCAGCCCCTCATCCGGGGGGGCGGTTTTCTACGAGCAGTACTTC.

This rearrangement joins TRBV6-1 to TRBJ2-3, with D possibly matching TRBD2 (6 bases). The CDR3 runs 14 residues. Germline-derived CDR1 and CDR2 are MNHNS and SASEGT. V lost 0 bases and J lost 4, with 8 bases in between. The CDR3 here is CASSEAGGADTQYF. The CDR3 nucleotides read TGTGCCAGCAGTGAAGCGGGGGGAGCAGATACGCAGTATTTT.

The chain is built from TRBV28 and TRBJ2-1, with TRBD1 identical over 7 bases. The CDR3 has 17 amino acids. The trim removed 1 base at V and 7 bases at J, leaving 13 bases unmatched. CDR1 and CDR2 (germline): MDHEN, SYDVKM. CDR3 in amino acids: CASSLYSQGIHQNEQFF. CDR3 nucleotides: TGTGCCAGCAGTTTATACTCACAGGGGATTCATCAGAATGAGCAGTTCTTC.

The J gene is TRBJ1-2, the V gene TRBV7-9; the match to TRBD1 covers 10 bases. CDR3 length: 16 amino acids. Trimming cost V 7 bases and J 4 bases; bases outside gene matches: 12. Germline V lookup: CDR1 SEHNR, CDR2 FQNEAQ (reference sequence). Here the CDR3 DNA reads TGTGCCAGCATCCCGGTTGACAGGGGGCTAGGCTATGGCTACACCTTC. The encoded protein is CASIPVDRGLGYGYTF.

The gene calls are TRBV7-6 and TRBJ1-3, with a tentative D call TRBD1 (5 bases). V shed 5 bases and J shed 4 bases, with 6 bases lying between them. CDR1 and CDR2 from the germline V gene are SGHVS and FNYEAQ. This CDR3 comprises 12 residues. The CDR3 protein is CASSPGGNTIYF. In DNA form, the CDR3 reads TGTGCCAGCAGCCCAGGGGGAAACACCATATATTTT.

The CDR3 DNA reads as TGTGCCAGCACCCCTCAGGGACTAGCGGGAGACATTGAGCAGTTCTTC. Translating it yields CASTPQGLAGDIEQFF. The chain joins TRBV9 to TRBJ2-1, with 14 bases aligning to TRBD2. CDR3 length: 16 amino acids. Germline trimming cut 6 bases from V and 9 bases from J; bases unmatched to any gene: 11. Per germline, CDR1 SGDLS and CDR2 YYNGEE.

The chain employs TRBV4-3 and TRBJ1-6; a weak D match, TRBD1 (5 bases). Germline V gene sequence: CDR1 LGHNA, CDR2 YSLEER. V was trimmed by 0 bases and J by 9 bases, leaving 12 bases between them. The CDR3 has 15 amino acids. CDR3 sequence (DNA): TGCGCCAGCAGCCAAGATGGGGGGGGTAGTTCACCCCTCCACTTT. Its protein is CASSQDGGGSSPLHF.

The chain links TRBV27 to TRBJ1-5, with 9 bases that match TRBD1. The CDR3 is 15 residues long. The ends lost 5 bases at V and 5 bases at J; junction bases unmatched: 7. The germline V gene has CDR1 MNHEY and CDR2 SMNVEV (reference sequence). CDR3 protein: CASSQTGTGHQPQHF. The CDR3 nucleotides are TGTGCCAGCAGTCAAACCGGGACAGGGCATCAGCCCCAGCATTTT.

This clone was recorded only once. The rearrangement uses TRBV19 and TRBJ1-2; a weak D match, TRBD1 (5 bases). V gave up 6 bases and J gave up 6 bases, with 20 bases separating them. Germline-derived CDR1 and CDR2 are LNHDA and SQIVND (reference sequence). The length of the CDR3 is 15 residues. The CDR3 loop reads CASRVDGASFDGYTF. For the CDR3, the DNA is TGTGCCAGTAGAGTAGATGGGGCCTCTTTCGATGGCTACACCTTC.

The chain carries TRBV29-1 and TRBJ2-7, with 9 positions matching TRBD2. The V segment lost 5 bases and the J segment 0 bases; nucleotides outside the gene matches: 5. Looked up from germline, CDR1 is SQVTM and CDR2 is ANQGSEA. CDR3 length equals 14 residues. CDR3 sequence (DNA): TGCAGCGTTCGGAATAGCGGGAGCTCCTACGAGCAGTACTTC. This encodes CSVRNSGSSYEQYF.

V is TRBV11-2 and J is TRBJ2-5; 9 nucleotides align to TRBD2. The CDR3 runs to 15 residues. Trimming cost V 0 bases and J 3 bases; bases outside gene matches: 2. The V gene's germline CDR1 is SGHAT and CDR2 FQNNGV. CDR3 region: CASSLEPSGKETQYF. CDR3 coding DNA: TGTGCCAGCAGCTTAGAGCCTAGCGGGAAAGAGACCCAGTACTTC.

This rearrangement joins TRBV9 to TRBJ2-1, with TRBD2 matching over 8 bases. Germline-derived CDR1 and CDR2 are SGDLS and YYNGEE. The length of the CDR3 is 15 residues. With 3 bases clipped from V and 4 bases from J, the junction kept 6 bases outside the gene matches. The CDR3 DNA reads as TGTGCCAGCAGCGGCTTGACTAGCGTATACAATGAGCAGTTCTTC. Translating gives CASSGLTSVYNEQFF.